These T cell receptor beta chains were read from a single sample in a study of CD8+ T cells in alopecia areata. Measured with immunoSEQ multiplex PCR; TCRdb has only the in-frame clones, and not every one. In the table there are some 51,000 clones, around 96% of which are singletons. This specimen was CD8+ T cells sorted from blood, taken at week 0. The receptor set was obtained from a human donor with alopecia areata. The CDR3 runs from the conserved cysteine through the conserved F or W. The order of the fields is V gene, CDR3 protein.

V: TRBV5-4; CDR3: CASSLIGSMNTEAFF
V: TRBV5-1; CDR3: CASSLRKGGPYGYTF
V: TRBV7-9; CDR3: CASSPPTGGIDTEAFF
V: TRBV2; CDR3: CASIGTGGSYEQYF
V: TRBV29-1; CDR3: CSVDLLAGGLEQFF
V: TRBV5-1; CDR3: CASAQYGTGQETQYF
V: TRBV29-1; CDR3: CSVESVSTDTQYF
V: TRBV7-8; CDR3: CASSLGGGQGYGNQPQHF
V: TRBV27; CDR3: CASSLGSTDTQYF
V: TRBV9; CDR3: CASSVTTGSGANVLTF
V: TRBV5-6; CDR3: CASSSTGLPGGEQYF
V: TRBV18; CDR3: CASSPTQGESYGYTF
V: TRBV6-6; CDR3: CASGNWDPGSEQFF
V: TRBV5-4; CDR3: CASSTGTSGYNEQFF
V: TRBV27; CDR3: CASTRQGSYENTGELFF
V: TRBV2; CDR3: CASPLRRGAEAFF
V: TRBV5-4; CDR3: CASSLGVAGGSFYF
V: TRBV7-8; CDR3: CASSLVESSGANVLTF
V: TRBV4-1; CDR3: CASSQDPLGGNQPQHF
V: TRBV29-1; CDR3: CSVDTEQETQYF
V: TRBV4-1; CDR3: CASSQGGSGGRYNEQFF
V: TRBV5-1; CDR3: CASSPPGAGYGYTF
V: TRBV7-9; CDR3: CASQTGAGNTIYF
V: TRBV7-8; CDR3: CASSWGTDNQPQHF
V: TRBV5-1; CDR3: CASSWGQGANEQYF
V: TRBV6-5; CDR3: CASSPNTGYEQYF
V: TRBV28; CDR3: CASSLRLYSTDTQYF
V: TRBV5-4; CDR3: CASSLNVSLNSPLHF
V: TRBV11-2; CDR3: CASSLASGTGELFF
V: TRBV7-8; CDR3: CASSLYGEYEEFF
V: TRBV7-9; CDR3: CASSLMFYEQYF
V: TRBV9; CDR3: CASSVEGASYNEQFF
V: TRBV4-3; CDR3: CASSQEDSRVGDTQYF
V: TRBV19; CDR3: CASTKEGSEAFF
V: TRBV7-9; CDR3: CASSFGGRGALGQPQHF
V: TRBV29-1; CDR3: CSVEAGGGETQYF
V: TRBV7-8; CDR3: CASSLLRGPDTQYF
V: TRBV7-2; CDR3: CASSFGDFEQFF
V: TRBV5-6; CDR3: CASSLTVTLSYNEQFF
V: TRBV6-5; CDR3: CASSQGQSEAFF
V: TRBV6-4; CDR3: CASSDSGDEQFF
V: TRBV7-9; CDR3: CASSQGNSEAFF
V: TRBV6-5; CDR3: CASSTPRGLYEQYF
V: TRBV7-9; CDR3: CASSRGQMNTEAFF
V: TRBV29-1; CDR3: CSVDAGKDYGYTF
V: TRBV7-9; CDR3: CASSGRQPNTGELFF
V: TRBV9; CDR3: CASSVGLVNTGELFF
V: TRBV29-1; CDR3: CSVERTVGQYF
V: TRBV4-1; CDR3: CASSPSDRLSYEQYF
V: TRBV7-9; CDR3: CASSLSYEQYF
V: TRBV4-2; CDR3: CASSQEDAGLPYEQYF
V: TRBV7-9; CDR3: CASSLGSSGPSYEQYF
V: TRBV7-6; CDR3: CASSLGTREETQYF
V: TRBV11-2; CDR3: CASSLDHLAGAVDEQFF
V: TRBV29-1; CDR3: CSVEGTGTEDYEQYF
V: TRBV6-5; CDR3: CASKMGGKYNEQFF
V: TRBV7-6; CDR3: CASSLETGNTEAFF
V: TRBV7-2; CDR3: CASSLGIARNTGELFF
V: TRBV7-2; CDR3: CASSFGFAEKLFF
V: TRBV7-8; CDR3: CASSSGIAGNQPQHF